These 31 T cell receptor beta chains were sequenced from one sample in a study of CD8 T cells in ankylosing spondylitis. These receptors' targets are unknown. Study conclusions and caveats: In ankylosing spondylitis blood, a motif of about 8 highly homologous TCR beta variants appeared characteristic.

TCRdb analysed the 5' RACE reads with MiXCR anew, one entry per CDR3 protein. In the table there are around 220,000 distinct CDR3 sequences, approximately 20% of which are singletons. The sequenced material came from blood, either unsorted or a sorted T cell fraction (not recorded which). The source of these receptors is a male donor with ankylosing spondylitis.

The chain links TRBV9 to TRBJ2-1; TRBD1 matches 11 bases. The junction had 9 bases not matched to a gene; V was cut back by 4 bases and J by 9 bases. CDR3 length: 15 amino acids. Per the germline V gene, CDR1 is SGDLS and CDR2 is YYNGEE. Written as DNA, the CDR3 is TGTGCCAGCAGCTCATGGACAGGGGGCGGAGGTGAGCAGTTCTTC. Its translation is CASSSWTGGGGEQFF.

J is TRBJ1-5 and V is TRBV12-3 or TRBV12-4, with 7 bases fitting TRBD1. This CDR3 comprises 14 residues. J gave up 6 bases and V 5 bases, and 7 bases lay outside the gene matches. The CDR3 is CASSLTGVGQPQHF. CDR3 DNA: TGTGCCAGCAGTCTAACAGGGGTGGGTCAGCCCCAGCATTTT.

The V and J genes are TRBV7-9 and TRBJ2-2; 9 bases fit TRBD1. The CDR3 contains 16 residues. Germline CDR1 and CDR2: SEHNR and FQNEAQ (reference sequence). Trimming removed 5 bases from V and 1 base from J; junction bases left unmatched: 5. CDR3 region: CASSPWDRVNTGELFF. CDR3 in DNA: TGTGCCAGCAGCCCATGGGACAGGGTGAACACCGGGGAGCTGTTTTTT.

This clonotype was recorded a few times. This chain uses TRBV7-9 with TRBJ1-1, with a weak D call TRBD1 (5 bases). CDR1 is SEHNR, CDR2 FQNEAQ, per germline (reference sequence). The CDR3 length is 14 residues. The V end was cut by 1 base, the J end by 3 bases, with 9 bases between. CDR3 in amino acids: CASSLEAGYTEAFF. The CDR3 coding sequence is TGTGCCAGCAGCTTAGAGGCAGGGTACACTGAAGCTTTCTTT.

The J gene is TRBJ1-4, the V gene TRBV27, with no clear D. CDR3 length: 15 amino acids. The germline CDR1 and CDR2 sequences are MNHEY and SMNVEV (reference sequence). The germline V and J ends were trimmed by 2 bases and 7 bases, with 14 bases remaining between them. Here the CDR3 DNA reads TGTGCCAGCAGTTTAACGGCCCCGACCCCTGAAAAACTGTTTTTT. It translates to CASSLTAPTPEKLFF.

In its sample, this clonotype was seen a few times. The chain joins TRBV9 to TRBJ2-7; 11 bases are shared with TRBD1. V trimming: 4 bases; J trimming: 3 bases; junction bases outside the gene matches: 3. Germline V CDR1 and CDR2: SGDLS, YYNGEE. The CDR3 is made up of 14 amino acids. The CDR3 is CASSRTGGVYEQYF. The DNA of the CDR3 is TGTGCCAGCAGCCGGACAGGGGGCGTCTACGAGCAGTACTTC.

The rearrangement links TRBV3-1 to TRBJ2-3; TRBD1 might be the D (5 bases). The CDR3 loop spans 15 amino acids. The germline V and J ends were trimmed by 1 base and 6 bases, with 14 bases remaining between them. Germline values: CDR1 LGHDT, CDR2 YNNKEL (reference sequence). CDR3 DNA sequence: TGTGCCAGCAGCCAAGTAGAAGGGGTCTGGGATACGCAGTATTTT. It encodes CASSQVEGVWDTQYF.

The rearrangement links TRBV2 to TRBJ1-5; unclear D gene. Per the germline V gene, CDR1 is SNHLY and CDR2 is FYNNEI. Trimming left V 8 bases short and J 6 bases short, with 8 bases between. CDR3 size: 11 residues. The CDR3 DNA sequence: TGTGCCAGCGGGGTGACTCAGCCCCAGCATTTT. Its protein is CASGVTQPQHF.

In this sample, this clonotype turned up a few times. The chain links TRBV5-8 to TRBJ2-3; TRBD2 might be the D (6 bases). The germline CDR1 and CDR2 sequences are SGHTS and YDEGEE. The germline V and J ends were trimmed by 1 base and 2 bases, with 11 bases remaining between them. The CDR3 has 15 residues. In DNA, the CDR3 is TGTGCCAGCAGCTTGATAGCGGTCCCCACAGATACGCAGTATTTT. Its translation: CASSLIAVPTDTQYF.

This clonotype was seen a few times. The rearrangement uses TRBV11-1 and TRBJ2-2, with 8 positions matching TRBD1. This CDR3 has 18 residues. Losses at the gene ends were 1 base for V and 4 bases for J; bases not matched to a gene: 11. Germline values: CDR1 SGHAT, CDR2 FQDESV (reference sequence). CDR3 sequence reads: CASSLEAGNRGTTGELFF. CDR3 in DNA: TGTGCCAGCAGCTTAGAGGCCGGGAACAGGGGGACCACCGGGGAGCTGTTTTTT.

This clonotype showed up just a few times. The chain recombines TRBV4-2 with TRBJ1-4; TRBD1 matches 7 bases. The CDR3 covers 15 residues. The V segment lost 4 bases and the J segment 8 bases; nucleotides outside the gene matches: 10. Per germline, CDR1 LGHNA and CDR2 YNFKEQ. In DNA, the CDR3 is TGTGCCAGCAGCCTAATGACAGGGCTCAGGGAAAAACTGTTTTTT. This gives the protein CASSLMTGLREKLFF.

This clonotype occurred many times. The chain has TRBV28 and TRBJ2-7; the D call may be TRBD1 or TRBD2 (5 bases each). The CDR3 covers 13 residues. Germline-derived CDR1 and CDR2 are MDHEN and SYDVKM. V lost 4 bases and J lost 4, with 11 bases in between. CDR3 bases: TGTGCCAGCAGTTGGGACGACGGGTACGAGCAGTACTTC. This encodes CASSWDDGYEQYF.

There are many counts of this clonotype. The V and J genes are TRBV5-4 and TRBJ1-3; perhaps TRBD1 as D (5 bases). The CDR3 spans 13 residues. Looked up from germline, CDR1 is SGHNT and CDR2 is YYREEE (reference sequence). V was pared by 6 bases and J by 1 base, with 8 bases between. CDR3 in amino acids: CASKEGSGNTIYF. The CDR3 DNA sequence: TGTGCCAGCAAGGAGGGGTCTGGAAACACCATATATTTT.

This sequence joins TRBV4-3 and TRBJ2-1, with TRBD2 matching over 8 bases. The CDR3 contains 16 residues. Looked up from germline, CDR1 is LGHNA and CDR2 is YSLEER. J lost 4 bases, V lost 0 bases, and 5 bases had no gene match. CDR3: CASSQDGAGVYNEQFF. The DNA for the CDR3 is TGCGCCAGCAGCCAAGATGGAGCGGGGGTTTACAATGAGCAGTTCTTC.

As for this clonotype: A much larger clone differs by one base, so this may be a read error. This sequence joins TRBV11-1 and TRBJ2-7; 12 nucleotides agree with TRBD2. V was pared by 4 bases and J by 3 bases, with 4 bases of the junction left unmatched. Germline V CDR1 and CDR2: SGHAT, FQDESV (reference sequence). The CDR3 loop spans 15 amino acids. The CDR3 spells CASSSWTSGIYEQYF. CDR3 DNA sequence: TGTGCCAGCAGCTCCTGGACTAGCGGGATCTACGAGCAGTACTTC.

As DNA, the CDR3 is TGTGCCAGCAGCTATAACAATGAGCAGTTCTTC. It is translated as CASSYNNEQFF. The chain combines TRBV11-2 with TRBJ2-1; D is undetermined. This CDR3 is 11 amino acids long. V was trimmed by 4 bases and J by 5 bases, leaving 3 bases between them. Germline CDR1 is SGHAT and CDR2 is FQNNGV.

The V call is TRBV11-2, the J call TRBJ1-1; D gene unclear. The CDR3 length is 15 residues. V lost 1 base to trimming and J lost 1 base, with 10 bases between them. The germline gives CDR1 SGHAT, CDR2 FQNNGV. Written as DNA, the CDR3 is TGTGCCAGCAGCTTAGGGTCCGGCCCGAACACTGAAGCTTTCTTT. It specifies CASSLGSGPNTEAFF.

The CDR3 loop reads CASSSEPTDTQYF. In nucleotides, the CDR3 is TGCGCCAGCAGCTCCGAACCCACAGATACGCAGTATTTT. The chain combines TRBV5-1 with TRBJ2-3; D not certain. The CDR3 runs 13 residues. Germline V gene lookup returns CDR1 SGHRS and CDR2 YFSETQ. V lost 3 bases and J 2 bases, leaving 7 bases between the germline ends.

This sequence joins TRBV7-6 and TRBJ2-2; D is perhaps TRBD2 (6 bases). Germline CDR1 SGHVS, CDR2 FNYEAQ. Deletions cut 4 bases from V and 3 bases from J, with 18 bases between. The CDR3 length is 17 residues. The CDR3 coding sequence is TGTGCCAGCAGCTGGGGGGACGCCGACTATCACACCGGGGAGCTGTTTTTT. It codes for CASSWGDADYHTGELFF.

J is TRBJ1-1 and V is TRBV5-6; D unresolved. CDR1 is SGHDT and CDR2 is YYEEEE in the germline V gene. V was trimmed by 1 base and J by 3 bases, leaving 10 bases between them. This CDR3 comprises 14 residues. In DNA form, the CDR3 reads TGTGCCAGCAGCTTGCGAGGGTCCTACACTGAAGCTTTCTTT. Protein sequence: CASSLRGSYTEAFF.

This clonotype was detected only a few times. This chain connects TRBV7-7 to TRBJ2-2; D is uncertain. Germline V lookup: CDR1 SSHAT, CDR2 FNYEAQ (reference sequence). V lost 4 bases and J 3 bases, leaving 12 bases between the germline ends. This CDR3 comprises 15 residues. The CDR3 bases are TGTGCCAGCAGCTCCTTGCCCTTTGACACCGGGGAGCTGTTTTTT. It specifies CASSSLPFDTGELFF.

The table lists this clonotype with a few counts. The chain employs TRBV29-1 and TRBJ2-5; no reliable D call. The CDR3 is 14 amino acids. Germline V lookup: CDR1 SQVTM, CDR2 ANQGSEA. Trimming pared 4 bases from V and 2 bases from J, leaving 14 bases between. DNA of the CDR3: TGCAGCGTTGGGGTGGTGGGAAAACAAGAGACCCAGTACTTC. It specifies CSVGVVGKQETQYF.

This rearrangement joins TRBV5-1 to TRBJ1-1; D might be TRBD1 (5 bases). The V end lost 0 bases, the J end lost 5 bases, and 14 bases lay between the germline ends. The CDR3 totals 15 residues. The germline CDR1 and CDR2 sequences are SGHRS and YFSETQ. This CDR3 reads CASSLDSGGWTEAFF. In DNA, the CDR3 is TGCGCCAGCAGCTTGGATTCGGGGGGTTGGACTGAAGCTTTCTTT.

In its sample, this clonotype was seen many times. V gene TRBV27 combines with J gene TRBJ2-7; 8 nucleotides match TRBD2. Losses at the gene ends were 6 bases for V and 4 bases for J; bases not matched to a gene: 8. The CDR3 runs to 14 residues. Germline loops: CDR1 MNHEY, CDR2 SMNVEV (reference sequence). CDR3 loop: CASSLSGRGYEQYF. CDR3 nucleotide sequence: TGTGCCAGCAGCTTAAGCGGGAGAGGTTACGAGCAGTACTTC.

Only a few counts were recorded for this clonotype. V is TRBV12-3 or TRBV12-4 and J is TRBJ1-4; TRBD1 aligns across 7 bases. V dropped 4 bases and J dropped 4; count of bases not matched to a gene: 3. CDR3 length equals 14 residues. DNA of the CDR3: TGTGCCAGCAGTTCCGGGACAGTTAATGAAAAACTGTTTTTT. Translated, it gives CASSSGTVNEKLFF.

The V gene is TRBV5-1, the J gene TRBJ1-1, with a tentative D call TRBD1 (5 bases). Between the trimmed V and J ends, which lost 5 bases and 4 bases, there was a span of 21 bases. The CDR3 totals 16 residues. Germline loops: CDR1 SGHRS, CDR2 YFSETQ. CDR3 protein: CASSPGRGEGGTEAFF. The DNA of the CDR3 is TGCGCCAGCAGTCCCGGGAGGGGCGAGGGTGGCACTGAAGCTTTCTTT. The complete variable domain, with remaining parts taken from reference TRBV5-1 and TRBJ1-1, reads KAGVTQTPRYLIKTRGQQVTLSCSPISGHRSVSWYQQTPGQGLQFLFEYFSETQRNKGNFPGRFSGRQFSNSRSEMNVSTLELGDSALYLCASSPGRGEGGTEAFFGQGTRLTVV.

The chain combines TRBV5-4 with TRBJ1-6, with 10 bases aligning to TRBD1. Germline loops: CDR1 SGHNT, CDR2 YYREEE (reference sequence). J was trimmed by 10 bases and V by 6 bases; bases with no gene match: 4. This CDR3 is built from 13 residues. The CDR3 region has the DNA TGTGCCAGCAAAGGGACAGGGGCGTCACCCCTCCACTTT. Residues: CASKGTGASPLHF.

The sample holds many counts of this clonotype. The chain is built from TRBV5-1 and TRBJ2-2; a weak D match, TRBD1 (6 bases). Looked up from germline, CDR1 is SGHRS and CDR2 is YFSETQ. The CDR3 length is 18 residues. V lost 0 bases to trimming and J lost 6 bases, with 21 bases between them. CDR3 bases: TGCGCCAGCAGCTTGGCCGCCAGGGGTTTATCGTACGCCGGGGAGCTGTTTTTT. This encodes CASSLAARGLSYAGELFF.

This clonotype has just a few counts. This chain links TRBV4-3 with TRBJ1-2, with 9 bases fitting TRBD1. This CDR3 is built from 15 residues. Losses at the gene ends were 2 bases for V and 8 bases for J; bases not matched to a gene: 9. CDR1 is LGHNA, CDR2 YSLEER, per germline. CDR3: CASSQPGQGPGGYTF. In nucleotides, the CDR3 is TGCGCCAGCAGCCAACCCGGACAGGGGCCCGGGGGCTACACCTTC.

This clonotype showed up just a few times. This chain joins TRBV6-5 and TRBJ2-1; the D gene is possibly TRBD2 (5 bases). The V gene lost 5 bases and the J gene lost 8 bases, with 10 bases spanning the gap. The CDR3 is made up of 12 amino acids. The germline CDR1 and CDR2 sequences are MNHEY and SVGAGI. The CDR3 DNA reads TGTGCCAGCAGTCGAAAAGCGGATGAGCAGTTCTTC. Translated: CASSRKADEQFF.

The chain joins TRBV15 to TRBJ1-2, with 10 bases that match TRBD1. This CDR3 is 14 amino acids long. V shed 4 bases and J 6 bases; nucleotides not matched to a gene: 5. The germline V gene encodes CDR1 LNHNV and CDR2 YYDKDF (reference sequence). CDR3 region: CATSIDRGPDGYTF. DNA for the CDR3: TGTGCCACCAGCATAGACAGGGGGCCGGATGGCTACACCTTC.